This T cell receptor beta chain was observed in a study of blood T cell repertoires in COVID-19. Authors' data handling: Scientists estimated how many nucleated cells there were by amplifying reference gene primers. This table comes from immunoSEQ multiplex PCR, and its TCRdb copy is limited to in-frame clones, with some not included. That table supplies the V and J calls and clone size; D and trimming were determined from the DNA. This sample carries 71,000 or so clones, 70% to 85% of them seen once, and the ten largest clones take approximately 28%. The ends were cut back, 4 bases at V and 1 base at J, with 10 bases in the middle. CDR3 length: 14 amino acids. Germline CDR1 and CDR2: MNHEY and SMNVEV (reference sequence).

The clonotype originates from a man between 65 and 79 years old with acute or convalescent COVID-19. The sequenced sample was peripheral blood. J is TRBJ1-1 and V is TRBV27; unclear D gene. CDR3 in DNA: TGTGCCAGCAGTTCGGGTGTCTGGAACACTGAAGCTTTCTTT. It is translated as CASSSGVWNTEAFF.